This entry lists 8 T cell receptor beta chains sequenced from one sample in a study of T cell repertoires in cytomegalovirus infection. TCRdb called the reads again in MiXCR, with one record for every CDR3 protein. The repertoire consists of about 360,000 distinct CDR3 sequences, with roughly 18% occurring once and the leading ten covering 8.5% to 10%. The sample comprised PBMCs. All receptors derive from a human donor in good health (CMV status not recorded). Some clones in this sample may be carry-over from other donors' samples.

In this sample, this clonotype turned up many times. This chain joins TRBV6-6 and TRBJ2-3; maybe TRBD2 (6 bases). The CDR3 has 13 residues. Germline loops: CDR1 MNHNY, CDR2 SVGAGI (reference sequence). Trimming left V 8 bases short and J 11 bases short, with 20 bases between. This chain's CDR3 is CASRGRSLYMQYF. The CDR3 DNA reads TGTGCCAGCCGGGGGAGGTCCCTATACATGCAGTATTTT.

The sample holds a few counts of this clonotype. The chain joins TRBV20-1 to TRBJ1-5; D uncertain. The germline CDR1 and CDR2 sequences are DFQATT and SNEGSKA (reference sequence). This CDR3 is 12 amino acids long. Trimming left V 3 bases short and J 4 bases short, with 7 bases between. CDR3 bases: TGCAGTGCTAGTAAGGGAAATCAGCCCCAGCATTTT. Amino acids: CSASKGNQPQHF.

The chain couples TRBV20-1 to TRBJ1-5; D is unclear. In germline, CDR1 is DFQATT, CDR2 SNEGSKA (reference sequence). The CDR3 extends over 18 amino acids. The V end was cut by 4 bases, the J end by 1 base, with 23 bases between. CDR3 protein: CSATTGLRGSLSNQPQHF. CDR3 coding DNA: TGCAGTGCTACCACCGGCCTTAGAGGCAGCCTAAGCAATCAGCCCCAGCATTTT.

This clonotype was found many times. This chain links TRBV7-2 with TRBJ2-1; unclear D gene. V was clipped by 5 bases and J by 6 bases, with 8 bases between them. CDR3 length equals 12 residues. Per germline, CDR1 SGHTA and CDR2 FQGNSA. Here the CDR3 reads CASSAAPNEQFF. As DNA, the CDR3 is TGTGCCAGCAGCGCAGCCCCCAATGAGCAGTTCTTC. Full variable domain (rest looked up from reference TRBV7-2 and TRBJ2-1): GAGVSQSPSNKVTEKGKDVELRCDPISGHTALYWYRQSLGQGLEFLIYFQGNSAPDKSGLPSDRFSAERTGGSVSTLTIQRTQQEDSAVYLCASSAAPNEQFFGPGTRLTVL.

At least ten counts were recorded for this clonotype. The chain carries TRBV18 and TRBJ2-5, with D perhaps matching TRBD1 (6 bases). There are 16 residues in the CDR3. CDR1 KGHSH and CDR2 LQKENI come from the germline V gene. V was cut by 0 bases and J by 2 bases, with 13 bases left in between. The chain's CDR3 is CASSPPHRVQQETQYF. The CDR3, as DNA: TGTGCCAGCTCACCACCGCACAGGGTCCAGCAAGAGACCCAGTACTTC.

The sample holds a few counts of this clonotype. V usage is TRBV24-1 and J usage is TRBJ2-3; possible D gene TRBD2, 8 bases. Trimming shortened V by 3 bases and J by 6 bases, and 21 bases separated the two germline ends. CDR1 and CDR2 from the germline V gene are KGHDR and SFDVKD. CDR3 length: 17 residues. The CDR3 region is CATSDGPGGGSWDTQYF. Written as DNA, the CDR3 is TGTGCCACCAGTGATGGCCCGGGAGGGGGCTCGTGGGATACGCAGTATTTT.

In DNA, the CDR3 is TGTGCCAGCAGGCGGGGACACTATGGCTACACCTTC. The encoded protein is CASRRGHYGYTF. The J gene is TRBJ1-2, the V gene TRBV28, with D perhaps matching TRBD1 (5 bases). Trimming shortened V by 6 bases and J by 3 bases, and 8 bases separated the two germline ends. The germline CDR1 and CDR2 sequences are MDHEN and SYDVKM. The CDR3 is 12 residues long.

Only a few counts were recorded for this clonotype. In nucleotides, the CDR3 is TGTGCCAGCAGTGGAAGACAGGGCACCGGGGAGCTGTTTTTT. Protein product: CASSGRQGTGELFF. The rearrangement links TRBV2 to TRBJ2-2, with TRBD1 identical over 7 bases. The CDR3 runs to 14 residues. Germline CDR1 SNHLY, CDR2 FYNNEI. The J segment lost 4 bases and the V segment lost 4 bases, leaving 3 bases of the junction unmatched.